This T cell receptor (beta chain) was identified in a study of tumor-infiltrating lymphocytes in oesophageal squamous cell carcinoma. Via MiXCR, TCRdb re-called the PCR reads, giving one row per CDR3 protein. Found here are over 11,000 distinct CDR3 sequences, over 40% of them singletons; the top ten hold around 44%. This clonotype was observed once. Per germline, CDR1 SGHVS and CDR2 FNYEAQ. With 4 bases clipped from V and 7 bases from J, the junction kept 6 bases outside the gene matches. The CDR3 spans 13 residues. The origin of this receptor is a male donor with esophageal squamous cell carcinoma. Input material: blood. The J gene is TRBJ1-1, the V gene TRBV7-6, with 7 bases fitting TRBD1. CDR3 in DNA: TGTGCCAGCAGCTCAACAGGGGTGGATGAAGCTTTCTTT. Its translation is CASSSTGVDEAFF.